This T cell receptor (beta chain) was observed in a study of blood T cells in healthy people across ages. Study-level results: Investigators viewed diversity estimates from one million T cells as underestimates, the study reported.

Trimming took off 4 bases at V and 3 bases at J, with 16 bases between the two ends. The CDR3 sequence is 15 residues long. Germline-derived CDR1 and CDR2 are MGHRA and YSYEKL. A sample-barcoded 5' primer and a J-beta primer mix were used in a second PCR of about 7 to 11 cycles. CDR3-containing paired-end reads numbering at least 2.5 million came from each sample. TCRdb used MiXCR to reprocess the 5' RACE reads, holding one entry per CDR3 protein. The sample holds hundreds of thousands of distinct CDR3 sequences; 20% to 25% are singletons and the top ten take 3% to 4.5%. This clonotype was seen only a few times. Its antigen is not identified.

The sequenced sample was blood. This TCR came from a man in his sixties or seventies in good health. The chain uses TRBV4-1 and TRBJ2-7; tentatively, D is TRBD1 (6 bases). The CDR3 loop reads CASSLNRVTGYEQYF. In DNA, the CDR3 is TGCGCCAGCAGCCTTAACAGGGTTACAGGCTACGAGCAGTACTTC.